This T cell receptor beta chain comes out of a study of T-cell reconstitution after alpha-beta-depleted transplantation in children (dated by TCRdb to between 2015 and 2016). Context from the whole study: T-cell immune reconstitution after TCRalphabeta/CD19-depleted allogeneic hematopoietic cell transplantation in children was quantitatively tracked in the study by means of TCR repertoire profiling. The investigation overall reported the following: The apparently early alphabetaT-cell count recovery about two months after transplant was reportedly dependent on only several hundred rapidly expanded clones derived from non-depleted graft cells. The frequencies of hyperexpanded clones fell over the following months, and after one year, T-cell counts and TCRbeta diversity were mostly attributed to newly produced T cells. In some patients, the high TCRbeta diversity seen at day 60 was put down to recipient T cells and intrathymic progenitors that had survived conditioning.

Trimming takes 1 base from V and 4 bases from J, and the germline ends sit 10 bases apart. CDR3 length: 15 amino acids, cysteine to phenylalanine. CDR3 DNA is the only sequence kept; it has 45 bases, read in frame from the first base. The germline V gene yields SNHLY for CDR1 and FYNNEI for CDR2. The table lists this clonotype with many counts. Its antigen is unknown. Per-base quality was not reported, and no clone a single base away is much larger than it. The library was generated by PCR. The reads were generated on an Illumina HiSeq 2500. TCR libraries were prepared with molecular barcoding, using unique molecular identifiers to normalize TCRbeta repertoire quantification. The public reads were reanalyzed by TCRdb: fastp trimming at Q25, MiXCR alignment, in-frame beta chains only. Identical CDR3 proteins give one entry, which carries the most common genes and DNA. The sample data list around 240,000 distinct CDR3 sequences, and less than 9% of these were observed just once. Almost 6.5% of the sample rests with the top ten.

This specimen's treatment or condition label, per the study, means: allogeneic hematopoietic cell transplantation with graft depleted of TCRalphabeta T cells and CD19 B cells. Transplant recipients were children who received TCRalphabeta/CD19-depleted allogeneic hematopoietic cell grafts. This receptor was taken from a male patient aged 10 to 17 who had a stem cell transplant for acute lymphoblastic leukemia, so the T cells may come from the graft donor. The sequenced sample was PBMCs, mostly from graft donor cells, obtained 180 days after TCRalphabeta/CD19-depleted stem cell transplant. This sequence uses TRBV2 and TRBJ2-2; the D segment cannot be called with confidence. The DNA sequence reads TGTGCCAGCAGTGAAGTGGTACCGTTCACCGGGGAGCTGTTTTTT. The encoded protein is CASSEVVPFTGELFF.